This T cell receptor beta chain is drawn from a study of cytomegalovirus exposure and HLA in healthy donors. PCR involved 60 Vbeta and 13 Jbeta primers. The protocol was immunoSEQ multiplex PCR, while the TCRdb copy is restricted to in-frame clones and leaves out a portion. The top ten clones hold around 6.1% of a sample with 85,000 to 130,000 clones, roughly 79% of them seen once. Sequencing used PBMCs. The sequence was obtained from a man aged 60 to 69 in good health and CMV-seropositive.

This CDR3 is CASSGLLEANEQFF. The CDR3 bases are TGTGCCAGTAGTGGCCTTCTAGAGGCAAATGAGCAGTTCTTC. The chain has TRBV19 and TRBJ2-1; no definite D call. Trimming cost V 5 bases and J 7 bases, with 15 bases left between them. The germline gives CDR1 LNHDA, CDR2 SQIVND (reference sequence). The CDR3 is made up of 14 amino acids.